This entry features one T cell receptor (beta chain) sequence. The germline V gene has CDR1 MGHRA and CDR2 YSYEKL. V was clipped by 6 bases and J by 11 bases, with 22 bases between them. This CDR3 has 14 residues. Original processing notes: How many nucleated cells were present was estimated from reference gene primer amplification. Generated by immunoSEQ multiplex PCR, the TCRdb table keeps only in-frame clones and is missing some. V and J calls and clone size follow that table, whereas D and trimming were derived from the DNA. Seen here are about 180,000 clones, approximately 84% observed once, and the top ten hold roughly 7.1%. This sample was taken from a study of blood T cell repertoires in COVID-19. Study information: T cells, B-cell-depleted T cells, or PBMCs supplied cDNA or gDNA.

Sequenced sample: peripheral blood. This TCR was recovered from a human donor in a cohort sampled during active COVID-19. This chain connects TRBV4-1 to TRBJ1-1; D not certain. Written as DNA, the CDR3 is TGCGCCAGCAGACCCGGCCCCATGGGCGCTGGGGCTTTCTTT. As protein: CASRPGPMGAGAFF.